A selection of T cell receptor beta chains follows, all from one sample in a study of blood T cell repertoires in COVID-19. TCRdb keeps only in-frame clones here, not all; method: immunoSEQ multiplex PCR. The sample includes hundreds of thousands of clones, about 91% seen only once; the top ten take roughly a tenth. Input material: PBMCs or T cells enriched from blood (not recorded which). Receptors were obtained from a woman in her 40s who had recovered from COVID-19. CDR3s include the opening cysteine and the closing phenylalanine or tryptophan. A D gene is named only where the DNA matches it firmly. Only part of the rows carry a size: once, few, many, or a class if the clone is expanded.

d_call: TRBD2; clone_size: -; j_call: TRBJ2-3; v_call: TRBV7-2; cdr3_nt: TGTGCCAGCAGCTTGGGGACTAGCGGGGGGACTAATACGCAGTATTTT; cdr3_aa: CASSLGTSGGTNTQYF
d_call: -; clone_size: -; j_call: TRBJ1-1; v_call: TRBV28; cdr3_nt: TGTGCCAGCAATTATCCGACAGGTTCATGGGTGAACGCTGAAGCTTTCTTT; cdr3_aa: CASNYPTGSWVNAEAFF
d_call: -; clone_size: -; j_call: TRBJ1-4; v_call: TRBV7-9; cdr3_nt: TGTGCCAGCAGCTTATCCCGTGCCCTAGAAAAACTGTTTTTT; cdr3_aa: CASSLSRALEKLFF
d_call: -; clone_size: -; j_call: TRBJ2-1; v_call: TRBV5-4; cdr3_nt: TGTGCCAGCAGTTATCGGACAGCCTCCTACAATGAGCAGTTCTTC; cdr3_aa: CASSYRTASYNEQFF
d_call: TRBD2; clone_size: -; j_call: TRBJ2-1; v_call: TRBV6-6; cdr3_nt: TGTGCCAGCAGCCAAGCGGGGGGGCCCGACAATGAGCAGTTCTTC; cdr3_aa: CASSQAGGPDNEQFF
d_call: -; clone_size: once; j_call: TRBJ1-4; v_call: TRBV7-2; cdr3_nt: TGTGCCAGCTTGAATGACACTCCTAATGAAAAACTGTTTTTT; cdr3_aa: CASLNDTPNEKLFF
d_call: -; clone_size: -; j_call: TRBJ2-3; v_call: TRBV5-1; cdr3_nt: TGCGCCAGCAGCTTGGAGTGGTCCAGTCAAGATACGCAGTATTTT; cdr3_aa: CASSLEWSSQDTQYF
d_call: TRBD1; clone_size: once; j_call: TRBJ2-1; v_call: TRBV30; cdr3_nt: TGTGCCTGGAGTGACAGGGGTCTCTACAATGAGCAGTTCTTC; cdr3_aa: CAWSDRGLYNEQFF
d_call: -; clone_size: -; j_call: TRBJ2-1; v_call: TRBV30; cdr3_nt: TGTGCCTGGAGTTATAGCGGCAATGAGCAGTTCTTC; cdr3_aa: CAWSYSGNEQFF
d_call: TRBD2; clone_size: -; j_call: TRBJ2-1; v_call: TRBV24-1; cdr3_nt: TGTGCCACCAGTGATTTGTCTCCACCTCTAGCGGGTGTCTACAATGAGCAGTTCTTC; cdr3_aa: CATSDLSPPLAGVYNEQFF
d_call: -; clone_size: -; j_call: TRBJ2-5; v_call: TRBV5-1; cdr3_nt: TGCGCCAGCAGTAAGTCACAGGAGACCCAGTACTTC; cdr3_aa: CASSKSQETQYF
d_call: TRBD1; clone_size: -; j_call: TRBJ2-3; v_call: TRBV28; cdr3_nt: TGTGCCAGCAGTTTTTCGACAGGGGGCCCAGATACGCAGTATTTT; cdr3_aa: CASSFSTGGPDTQYF
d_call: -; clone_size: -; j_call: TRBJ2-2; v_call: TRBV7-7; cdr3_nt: TGTGCTAGCAGCTTAGGGCAGGGCGCATACGGGGAGCTGTTTTTT; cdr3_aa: CASSLGQGAYGELFF
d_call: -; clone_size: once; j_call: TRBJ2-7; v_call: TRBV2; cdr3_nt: TGTGCCAGCAGCTTTTCAGGTACCTCCTACGAGCAGTACTTC; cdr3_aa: CASSFSGTSYEQYF
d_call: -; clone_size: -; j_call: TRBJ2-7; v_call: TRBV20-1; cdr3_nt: TGCAGTGCTAGTTCCGGGGTCGAGCAGTACTTC; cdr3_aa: CSASSGVEQYF
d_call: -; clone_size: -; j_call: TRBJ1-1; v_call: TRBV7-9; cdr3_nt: TGTGCCAGCAGCTTGGGCAGCCTGAACACTGAAGCTTTCTTT; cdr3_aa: CASSLGSLNTEAFF
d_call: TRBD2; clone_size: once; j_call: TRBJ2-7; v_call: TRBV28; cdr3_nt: TGTGCCAGCAGAGAAAGCGGGGGGTTCTCCTACGAGCAGTACTTC; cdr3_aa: CASRESGGFSYEQYF
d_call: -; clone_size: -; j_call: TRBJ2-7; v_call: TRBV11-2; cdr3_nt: TGTGCCAGCAGCTCCAGTCGCTACGAGCAGTACTTC; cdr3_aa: CASSSSRYEQYF
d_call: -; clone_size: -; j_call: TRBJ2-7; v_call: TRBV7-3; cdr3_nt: TGTGCCAGCAGCTTTGACGGGAGCTCCTACGAGCAGTACTTC; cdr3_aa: CASSFDGSSYEQYF
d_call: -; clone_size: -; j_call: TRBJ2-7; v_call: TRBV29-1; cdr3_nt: TGCAGCGTTGTCATAGACAGCAGCTCCTACGAGCAGTACTTC; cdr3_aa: CSVVIDSSSYEQYF
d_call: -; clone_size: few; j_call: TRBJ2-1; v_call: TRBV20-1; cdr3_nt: TGCAGTGCTAGTGGTCCCCCCGTCCTCTACAATGAGCAGTTCTTC; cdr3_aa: CSASGPPVLYNEQFF
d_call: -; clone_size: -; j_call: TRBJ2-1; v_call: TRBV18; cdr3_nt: TGTGCCAGCTCACCAAGGGGGGGGTCCTACAATGAGCAGTTCTTC; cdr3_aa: CASSPRGGSYNEQFF
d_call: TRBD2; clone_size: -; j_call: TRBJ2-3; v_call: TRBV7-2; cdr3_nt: TGTGCCAGCAGCTCCAGCGGGGGTCTCACAGATACGCAGTATTTT; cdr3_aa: CASSSSGGLTDTQYF
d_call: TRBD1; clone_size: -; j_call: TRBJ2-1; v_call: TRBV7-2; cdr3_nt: TGTGCCAGCAGCTCGTGGACAGGTGAGCAGTTCTTC; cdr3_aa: CASSSWTGEQFF
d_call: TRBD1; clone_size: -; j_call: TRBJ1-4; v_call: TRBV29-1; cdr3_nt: TGCAGCGTCCTGACAGGGATCAAGGAAAAACTGTTTTTT; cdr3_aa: CSVLTGIKEKLFF
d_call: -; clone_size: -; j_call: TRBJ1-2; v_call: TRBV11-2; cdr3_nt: TGTGCCAGCAGCTTAGATATTAGCGGCCATAACCCTAACTATGGCTACACCTTC; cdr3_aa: CASSLDISGHNPNYGYTF